This T cell receptor (beta chain) was recovered during a study of blood T cell repertoires in COVID-19. This CDR3 comprises 14 residues. Germline loops: CDR1 LGHDT, CDR2 YNNKEL (reference sequence). The J segment lost 6 bases and the V segment lost 2 bases, leaving 3 bases of the junction unmatched. Measured with immunoSEQ multiplex PCR; TCRdb has only the in-frame clones, and not every one. The data contain a few hundred thousand clones, about 90% of them singletons. Everyone who took part was roughly 18 to 89 years old, and they came from over 20 US areas. Participants' own reports of clinical history determined their cohort assignment.

The TCR comes from a woman aged 25 to 39 who had recovered from COVID-19. Sequenced input: PBMCs or T cells enriched from blood (not recorded which). V usage is TRBV3-1 (or the pseudogene TRBV3-2) and J usage is TRBJ2-2; 7 bases match TRBD1. The CDR3 protein is CASSQPQGSGELFF. CDR3 sequence (DNA): TGTGCCAGCAGCCAACCACAGGGGTCCGGGGAGCTGTTTTTT.